This is a list of T cell receptor beta chains from one sample in a study of T-cell memory formation after mild COVID-19. MiXCR, run by TCRdb on the 5' RACE reads, gives a single entry per CDR3 protein. The repertoire includes about 49,000 distinct CDR3 sequences, about 7% of them detected once, and approximately 1.5% sits in the top ten. The sample was PBMCs or a T cell subset sorted from them (not recorded which). These TCRs come from a man between 18 and 29 years old who had mild COVID-19 (a few samples of this study predate the infection). Cell type and time point are not known. CDR3s include the opening cysteine and the closing phenylalanine or tryptophan. Size is stated for part of the rows, as once, few or many counts, or as a class when the clone is expanded.

j_gene	abundance	v_gene	CDR3aa
TRBJ2-7	few	TRBV19	CASTRTGNSYEQYF
TRBJ2-3	.	TRBV6-2/TRBV6-3	CASSGLLIGTDTQYF
TRBJ2-2	.	TRBV20-1	CSASRGVGNTGELFF
TRBJ1-6	.	TRBV5-4	CASSPDRVRSPLHF
TRBJ1-3	.	TRBV5-4	CASSLGPGASGNTIYF
TRBJ2-5	.	TRBV10-3	CAISRGTQETQYF
TRBJ2-2	.	TRBV20-1	CSARTGDRTGELFF
TRBJ2-2	.	TRBV4-3	CASSQAGSTGELFF
TRBJ2-2	many	TRBV6-5	CASSYSEHYTGELFF
TRBJ1-1	few	TRBV2	CASSVYGTEAFF
TRBJ2-1	few	TRBV18	CASSPRQGGEPEQFF
TRBJ2-3	few	TRBV7-2	CASSQRGTSGPDTQYF
TRBJ2-7	.	TRBV3-1	CASSPFGRSLFDEQYF
TRBJ2-3	many	TRBV5-1	CASSLTTREGTDTQYF
TRBJ1-5	few	TRBV7-8	CASSLLSSGGNQPQHF
TRBJ2-3	many	TRBV11-2	CASSPGDTQYF
TRBJ2-3	few	TRBV5-1	CASSLDPLAGGTDTQYF
TRBJ2-3	few	TRBV24-1	CATSWGTGGVDTQYF
TRBJ2-2	few	TRBV12-3/TRBV12-4	CASSYGGWSGELFF
TRBJ1-6	.	TRBV12-3/TRBV12-4	CATPRVVSDNSPLHF
TRBJ1-2	few	TRBV9	CASSVVSGGYTF
TRBJ1-2	few	TRBV5-1	CASSEMTGVNYGYTF
TRBJ2-7	.	TRBV7-8	CASSLGTGPLGEQYF
TRBJ1-1	.	TRBV18	CASSLYREQVVEAFF
TRBJ1-5	few	TRBV7-2	CASSRGEGPGEPQHF
TRBJ2-5	.	TRBV3-1	CASRLTGGRETQYF
TRBJ1-1	.	TRBV6-5	CASTRSTEAFF
TRBJ1-1	.	TRBV10-3	CAISVDRGNTEAFF
TRBJ1-1	many	TRBV9	CASSVGPTGHEAFF
TRBJ1-1	few	TRBV15	CATSSPLGYREDTEAFF
TRBJ2-5	.	TRBV5-4	CASSSTKMSGQGGETQYF
TRBJ1-1	few	TRBV5-1	CASSLVGRDSTEAFF
TRBJ1-1	.	TRBV7-9	CASSWTDLNTEAFF
TRBJ1-3	.	TRBV20-1	CSAKRGGDTIYF
TRBJ2-1	few	TRBV7-3	CASSLNKYNEQFF
TRBJ2-1	many	TRBV5-1	CASSQPGQGVNEQFF
TRBJ2-1	many	TRBV6-6	CASSSFGGQLPYNEQFF
TRBJ1-2	few	TRBV12-3/TRBV12-4	CASSPTGTGVGGYTF
TRBJ2-7	.	TRBV4-2	CASSEQDRGYEQYF
TRBJ2-1	few	TRBV24-1	CATSDFDEQFF
TRBJ2-7	.	TRBV7-3	CASSLGRSGHEQYF
TRBJ2-3	few	TRBV5-1	CASSSRASVTDTQYF
TRBJ1-2	few	TRBV6-2/TRBV6-3	CASTGPPPGTGDGYTF
TRBJ2-5	few	TRBV25-1	CASARVRETQYF
TRBJ2-2	.	TRBV7-9	CASSPNFAGELFF
TRBJ1-4	few	TRBV14	CASSRGPEGRLFF
TRBJ2-5	few	TRBV5-1	CASSVGSIQETQYF
TRBJ2-1	.	TRBV4-2	CASSQGRTSGGVNEQFF
TRBJ2-2	.	TRBV18	CASSPQQGDTGELFF